This T cell receptor (beta chain) was obtained from a study of siplizumab effects on memory and regulatory T cells. General observations from the study: Tregs that proliferated in siplizumab cultures did not have their suppressive function confirmed.

There are 15 residues in the CDR3. V shed 4 bases and J shed 1 base, with 10 bases lying between them. Germline V gene lookup returns CDR1 MGHRA and CDR2 YSYEKL. Assay: immunoSEQ multiplex PCR; the TCRdb copy retains only in-frame clones and omits some. The sample has some 87,000 clones, around 90% seen once. A remark on this clone: Its matching antigen is unknown.

The V call is TRBV4-1, the J call TRBJ2-2, with a tentative D call TRBD2 (5 bases). The sequencing sample was made of CD4+ T cells sorted from blood. The clonotype was recovered from a human donor in good health. The DNA of the CDR3 is TGCGCCAGCAGCCTCGGACTCCTGAACACCGGGGAGCTGTTTTTT. Its protein is CASSLGLLNTGELFF.